The present T cell receptor beta chain was sequenced within a study of T cells in Graves' hyperthyroidism and ophthalmopathy. As for this clonotype: One base away lies a much larger clone, so this may be a sequencing read error.

Amplified TCR beta CDR3 regions came from RNA transcripts. The HTBI primer set was used in a first-round RT-PCR of the TCR CDR3. In TCRdb, the multiplex PCR reads were re-called with MiXCR into one record per CDR3 protein. The sample carries about 380,000 distinct CDR3 sequences, around 18% recorded once. Per the germline V gene, CDR1 is SNHLY and CDR2 is FYNNEI. The CDR3 length is 14 residues. V shed 9 bases, J shed 2 bases, and the junction held 7 bases outside the gene matches. The receptor's source is a man aged 18 to 30 with Graves' ophthalmopathy. This chain connects TRBV2 to TRBJ2-3; 8 bases align to TRBD1. The source material was blood. CDR3 in amino acids: CARRARGLTDTQYF. In nucleotides, the CDR3 is TGTGCCAGGCGGGCCAGGGGGCTCACAGATACGCAGTATTTT.